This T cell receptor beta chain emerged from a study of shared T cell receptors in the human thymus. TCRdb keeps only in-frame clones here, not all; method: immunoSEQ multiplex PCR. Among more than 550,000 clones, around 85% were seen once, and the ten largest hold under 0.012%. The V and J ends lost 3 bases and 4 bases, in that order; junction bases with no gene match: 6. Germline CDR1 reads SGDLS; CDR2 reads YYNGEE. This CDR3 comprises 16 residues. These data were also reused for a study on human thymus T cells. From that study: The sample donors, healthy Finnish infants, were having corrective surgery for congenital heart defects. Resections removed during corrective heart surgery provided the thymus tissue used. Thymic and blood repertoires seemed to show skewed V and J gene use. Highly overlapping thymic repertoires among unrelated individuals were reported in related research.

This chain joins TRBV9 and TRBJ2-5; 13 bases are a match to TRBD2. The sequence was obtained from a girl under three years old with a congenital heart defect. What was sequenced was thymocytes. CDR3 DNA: TGTGCCAGCAGCGCCCCGACTAGCGGGGGGCCAGAGACCCAGTACTTC. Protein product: CASSAPTSGGPETQYF.